These T cell receptor beta chains were read from a single sample in a study of control samples from healthy donors and cancer patients. Generated by immunoSEQ multiplex PCR, the TCRdb table keeps only in-frame clones and is missing some. The repertoire includes under 85,000 clones, around 84% of them detected once, and around 2.8% sits in the top ten. The specimen sequenced was PBMCs. These receptors originate from a woman between 45 and 60 years old with lung cancer. Both conserved end residues are part of each CDR3. Fields, in order: V gene, D gene, J gene, clone size, CDR3 protein, CDR3 DNA. A D gene is named only where the DNA matches it firmly. Not all rows give a size; the values are once, few, many and, for expanded clones, a class.

v_call: TRBV27
d_call: -
j_call: TRBJ1-3
clone_size: -
cdr3_aa: CASSLRGAGNTIYF
cdr3_nt: TGTGCCAGCAGTTTAAGGGGGGCTGGAAACACCATATATTTT

v_call: TRBV3-1/TRBV3-2
d_call: -
j_call: TRBJ2-5
clone_size: -
cdr3_aa: CASSQVASGETQYF
cdr3_nt: TGTGCCAGCAGCCAAGTTGCCAGCGGGGAGACCCAGTACTTC

v_call: TRBV15
d_call: -
j_call: TRBJ2-7
clone_size: few
cdr3_aa: CATSNRGASYEQYF
cdr3_nt: TGTGCCACCAGCAACCGTGGGGCCTCCTACGAGCAGTACTTC

v_call: TRBV6-1
d_call: -
j_call: TRBJ1-1
clone_size: -
cdr3_aa: CASSESTATEAFF
cdr3_nt: TGTGCCAGCAGTGAATCCACAGCCACTGAAGCTTTCTTT

v_call: TRBV18
d_call: -
j_call: TRBJ2-5
clone_size: few
cdr3_aa: CASSPLGGETQYF
cdr3_nt: TGTGCCAGCTCACCTCTGGGCGGTGAGACCCAGTACTTC

v_call: TRBV7-2
d_call: -
j_call: TRBJ1-1
clone_size: -
cdr3_aa: CASSSGPMNTEAFF
cdr3_nt: TGTGCCAGCAGCTCGGGACCGATGAACACTGAAGCTTTCTTT

v_call: TRBV19
d_call: -
j_call: TRBJ1-3
clone_size: once
cdr3_aa: CASGIRGTGNTIYF
cdr3_nt: TGTGCCAGTGGCATCAGGGGAACGGGAAACACCATATATTTT

v_call: TRBV3-1/TRBV3-2
d_call: -
j_call: TRBJ1-2
clone_size: -
cdr3_aa: CASSLQSNPLYGYTF
cdr3_nt: TGTGCCAGCAGCCTACAGTCAAATCCACTTTATGGCTACACCTTC

v_call: TRBV6-6
d_call: TRBD1
j_call: TRBJ2-1
clone_size: -
cdr3_aa: CASRGQNYNEQFF
cdr3_nt: TGTGCCAGCAGGGGACAGAACTACAATGAGCAGTTCTTC

v_call: TRBV6-2/TRBV6-3
d_call: -
j_call: TRBJ1-1
clone_size: -
cdr3_aa: CASSYHGELNTEAFF
cdr3_nt: TGTGCCAGCAGTTACCACGGGGAATTGAACACTGAAGCTTTCTTT

v_call: TRBV5-5
d_call: TRBD1
j_call: TRBJ1-1
clone_size: -
cdr3_aa: CASTQTGGGTEAFF
cdr3_nt: TGTGCCAGCACCCAAACAGGGGGCGGCACTGAAGCTTTCTTT

v_call: TRBV12-3/TRBV12-4
d_call: TRBD1
j_call: TRBJ2-7
clone_size: -
cdr3_aa: CASSPPNRDRPTF
cdr3_nt: TGTGCCAGCAGTCCCCCCAACCGGGACAGGCCGACCTTC

v_call: TRBV7-2
d_call: -
j_call: TRBJ1-4
clone_size: -
cdr3_aa: CASSLESTNEKLFF
cdr3_nt: TGTGCCAGCAGCTTAGAGTCAACTAATGAAAAACTGTTTTTT

v_call: TRBV7-9
d_call: TRBD1
j_call: TRBJ2-1
clone_size: -
cdr3_aa: CASSSSGTGTYDEQFF
cdr3_nt: TGTGCCAGCAGCTCCTCCGGGACAGGGACATACGATGAGCAGTTCTTC

v_call: TRBV27
d_call: -
j_call: TRBJ1-3
clone_size: -
cdr3_aa: CASSLENTIYF
cdr3_nt: TGTGCCAGCAGTTTGGAAAACACCATATATTTT

v_call: TRBV4-2
d_call: -
j_call: TRBJ1-2
clone_size: -
cdr3_aa: CASSQGYRYTF
cdr3_nt: TGTGCCAGCAGCCAAGGGTACAGGTACACCTTC

v_call: TRBV6-5
d_call: -
j_call: TRBJ1-1
clone_size: -
cdr3_aa: CASSRDSSIGTEAFF
cdr3_nt: TGTGCCAGCAGCCGGGACTCGTCGATCGGCACTGAAGCTTTCTTT

v_call: TRBV5-1
d_call: -
j_call: TRBJ1-2
clone_size: -
cdr3_aa: CASSLDTGHGYTF
cdr3_nt: TGCGCCAGCAGCTTGGATACAGGGCATGGCTACACCTTC

v_call: TRBV6-2/TRBV6-3
d_call: -
j_call: TRBJ1-5
clone_size: -
cdr3_aa: CASSYGGNSQPQHF
cdr3_nt: TGTGCCAGCAGTTACGGGGGTAACTCGCAGCCCCAGCATTTT

v_call: TRBV2
d_call: -
j_call: TRBJ2-2
clone_size: -
cdr3_aa: CASTRGQANTGELFF
cdr3_nt: TGTGCCAGCACAAGGGGACAAGCGAACACCGGGGAGCTGTTTTTT

v_call: TRBV27
d_call: -
j_call: TRBJ2-2
clone_size: -
cdr3_aa: CASSSFMNTGELFF
cdr3_nt: TGTGCCAGCAGTTCCTTTATGAACACCGGGGAGCTGTTTTTT

v_call: TRBV23-1
d_call: -
j_call: TRBJ2-4
clone_size: -
cdr3_aa: CASSQSPEGKNIQYF
cdr3_nt: TGCGCCAGCAGTCAATCTCCGGAGGGCAAAAACATTCAGTACTTC

v_call: TRBV3-1/TRBV3-2
d_call: -
j_call: TRBJ1-2
clone_size: -
cdr3_aa: CASSQYGDFNGYTF
cdr3_nt: TGTGCCAGCAGCCAGTACGGGGATTTTAACGGCTACACCTTC